This T cell receptor (beta chain) was identified during a study of control samples from healthy donors and cancer patients. Profiled with immunoSEQ multiplex PCR; TCRdb holds only in-frame clones, not every one. Among about 140,000 clones listed, 88% were seen once. Trimming shortened V by 5 bases and J by 1 base, and 9 bases separated the two germline ends. The CDR3 spans 13 residues. Germline-derived CDR1 and CDR2 are SGHTA and FQGNSA. The chain joins TRBV7-2 to TRBJ2-7, with D uncertain. This clonotype was sampled from a man aged 18 to 29 in good health. Sequences were obtained from blood. For the CDR3, the DNA is TGTGCCAGCAGCCGGTGGGGATCCTACGAGCAGTACTTC. The encoded protein is CASSRWGSYEQYF.